This T cell receptor beta chain was observed in a study of shared clonotypes between healthy human individuals. Generated by immunoSEQ multiplex PCR, the TCRdb table keeps only in-frame clones and is missing some. Seen here are nearly 1,000,000 clones, around three quarters observed once, and the top ten hold about 1.5%. Recent acute infections and vaccinations were absent in the healthy HIV-negative adult donors. As for this clone: Its antigen remains unknown.

V was pared by 4 bases and J by 4 bases, with 15 bases between. Germline CDR1 SNHLY, CDR2 FYNNEI. The CDR3 runs 15 residues. Whole-study findings and limits: Generation of non-shared clonotypes was less probable than generation of clonotypes shared by all four donors. Limited genetic and exposure-history diversity came from having few donors.

The sequencing sample was made of memory CD4+ T cells sorted from blood. Subset of the sample: CD45RA-negative fraction. The sequence came from a man aged 18 to 29 in good health. The chain joins TRBV2 to TRBJ2-3; D not certain. CDR3: CASSGSGSGPDTQYF. For the CDR3, the DNA is TGTGCCAGCAGTGGAAGTGGGTCCGGTCCAGATACGCAGTATTTT.